The next 2 T cell receptor beta chains were all read from a single sample in a study of blood T cell repertoires in COVID-19. Sequencing was performed with immunoSEQ multiplex PCR; in TCRdb, only in-frame clones are kept and a portion is missing. The table has about 150,000 clones, roughly 80% seen once. Sequencing input: peripheral blood. The receptor set was obtained from a human donor in a cohort sampled during active COVID-19.

The chain carries TRBV5-1 and TRBJ2-5, with D possibly TRBD2 on 5 matching bases. Germline V gene data show CDR1 as SGHRS and CDR2 as YFSETQ. The CDR3 sequence is 14 residues long. V lost 9 bases and J lost 4, with 19 bases in between. CDR3 DNA: TGCGCCACCAAACTAGGTGGCGGTGGAGAGACCCAGTACTTC. The encoded protein is CATKLGGGGETQYF.

This clone was observed a few times. The CDR3 DNA reads TGTGCCAGCAGTGGGACAGGGATGTCCTACGAGCAGTACGTC. Translated, it gives CASSGTGMSYEQYV. The gene calls are TRBV25-1 and TRBJ2-7, with TRBD1 matching 8 bases. This CDR3 is built from 14 residues. Germline V CDR1 and CDR2: MGHDK, SYGVNS. V was clipped by 4 bases and J by 1 base; unmatched bases: 3.